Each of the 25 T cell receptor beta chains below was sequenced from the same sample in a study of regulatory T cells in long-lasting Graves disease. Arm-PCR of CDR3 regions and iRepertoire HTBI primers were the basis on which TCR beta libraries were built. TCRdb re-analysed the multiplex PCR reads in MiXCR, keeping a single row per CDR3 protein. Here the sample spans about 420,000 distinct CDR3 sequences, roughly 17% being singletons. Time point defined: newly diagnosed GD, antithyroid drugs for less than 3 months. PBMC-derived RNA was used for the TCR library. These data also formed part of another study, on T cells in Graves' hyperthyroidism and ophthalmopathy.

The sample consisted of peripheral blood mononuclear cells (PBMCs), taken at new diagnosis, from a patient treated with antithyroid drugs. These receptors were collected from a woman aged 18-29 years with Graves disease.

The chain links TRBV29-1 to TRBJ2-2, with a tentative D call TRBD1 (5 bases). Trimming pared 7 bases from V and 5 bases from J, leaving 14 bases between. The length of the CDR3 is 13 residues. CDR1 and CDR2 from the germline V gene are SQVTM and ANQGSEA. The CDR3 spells CSGTRNSTGELFF. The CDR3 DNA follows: TGCAGCGGGACAAGAAACTCGACCGGGGAGCTGTTTTTT.

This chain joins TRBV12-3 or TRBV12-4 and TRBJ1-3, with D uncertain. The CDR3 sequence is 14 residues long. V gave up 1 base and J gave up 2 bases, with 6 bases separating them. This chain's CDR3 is CASSLDGTGNTIYF. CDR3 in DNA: TGTGCCAGCAGTTTAGACGGAACTGGAAACACCATATATTTT.

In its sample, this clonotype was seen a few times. The CDR3 DNA is TGTGCCAGCAGCTTGGTTGTTCGGGAGGGGGCAGATACGCAGTATTTT. Translation: CASSLVVREGADTQYF. V and J are TRBV5-5 and TRBJ2-3; 8 positions match TRBD2. The CDR3 totals 16 residues. With V trimmed by 0 bases and J by 4 bases, 7 bases remained unmatched. In germline, CDR1 is SGHKS, CDR2 YYEKEE (reference sequence). Based on the CDR3 plus reference TRBV5-5 and TRBJ2-3, the full variable domain is DAGVTQSPTHLIKTRGQQVTLRCSPISGHKSVSWYQQVLGQGPQFIFQYYEKEERGRGNFPDRFSARQFPNYSSELNVNALLLGDSALYLCASSLVVREGADTQYFGPGTRLTVL.

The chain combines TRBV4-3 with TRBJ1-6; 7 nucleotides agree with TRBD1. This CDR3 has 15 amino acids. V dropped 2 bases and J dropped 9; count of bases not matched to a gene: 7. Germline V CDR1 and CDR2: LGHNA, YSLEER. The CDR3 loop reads CASSQLGTVSSPLHF. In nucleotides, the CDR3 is TGCGCCAGCAGCCAATTAGGGACAGTATCTTCACCCCTCCACTTT.

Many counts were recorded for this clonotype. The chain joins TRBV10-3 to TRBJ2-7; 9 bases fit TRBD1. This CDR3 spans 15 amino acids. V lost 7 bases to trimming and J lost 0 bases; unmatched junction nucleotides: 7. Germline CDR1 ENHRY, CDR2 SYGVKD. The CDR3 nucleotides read TGTGCCATCAACCCGGGACAGGGAATCTCCTACGAGCAGTACTTC. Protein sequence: CAINPGQGISYEQYF.

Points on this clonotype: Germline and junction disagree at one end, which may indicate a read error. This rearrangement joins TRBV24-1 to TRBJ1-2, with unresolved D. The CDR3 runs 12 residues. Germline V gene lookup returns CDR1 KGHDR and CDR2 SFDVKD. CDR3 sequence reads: CATSDPNYGYTF. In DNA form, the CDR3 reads TGTGCCACCAGTGATCCTAATTATGGCTACACCTTC.

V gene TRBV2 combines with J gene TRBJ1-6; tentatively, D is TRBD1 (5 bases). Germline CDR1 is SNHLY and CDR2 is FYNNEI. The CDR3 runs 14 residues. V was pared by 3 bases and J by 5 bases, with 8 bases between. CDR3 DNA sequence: TGTGCCAGCAGTGACAGGGTCGATAATTCACCCCTCCACTTT. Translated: CASSDRVDNSPLHF.

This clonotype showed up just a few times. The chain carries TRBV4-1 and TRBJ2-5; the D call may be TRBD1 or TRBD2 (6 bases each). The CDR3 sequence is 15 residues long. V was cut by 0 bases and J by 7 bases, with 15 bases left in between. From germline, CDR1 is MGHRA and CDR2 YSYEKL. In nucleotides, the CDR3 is TGCGCCAGCAGCCAAGAAAACACAGGAGGGGGGACCCAGTACTTC. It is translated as CASSQENTGGGTQYF.

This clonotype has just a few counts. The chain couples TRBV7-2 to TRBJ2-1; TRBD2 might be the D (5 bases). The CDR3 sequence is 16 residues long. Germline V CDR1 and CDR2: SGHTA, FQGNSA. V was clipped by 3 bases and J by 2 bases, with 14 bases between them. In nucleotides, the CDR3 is TGTGCCAGCAGCTTTAGAGCGACTATTCCCTACAATGAGCAGTTCTTC. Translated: CASSFRATIPYNEQFF.

Here the CDR3 DNA reads TGTGCCAGCAGTCCCCTCGACAGGGGGGGAAAGCAGCCCCAGCATTTT. It specifies CASSPLDRGGKQPQHF. The V gene is TRBV12-3 or TRBV12-4, the J gene TRBJ1-5, with TRBD1 identical over 9 bases. CDR3 length: 16 residues. V shed 5 bases and J 7 bases; nucleotides not matched to a gene: 12.

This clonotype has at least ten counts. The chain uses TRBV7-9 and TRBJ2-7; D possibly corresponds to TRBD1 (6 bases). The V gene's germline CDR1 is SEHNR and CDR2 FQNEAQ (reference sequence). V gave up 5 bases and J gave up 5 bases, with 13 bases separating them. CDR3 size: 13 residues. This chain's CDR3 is CASSPQGLNEQYF. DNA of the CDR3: TGTGCCAGCAGCCCGCAGGGGCTAAACGAGCAGTACTTC.

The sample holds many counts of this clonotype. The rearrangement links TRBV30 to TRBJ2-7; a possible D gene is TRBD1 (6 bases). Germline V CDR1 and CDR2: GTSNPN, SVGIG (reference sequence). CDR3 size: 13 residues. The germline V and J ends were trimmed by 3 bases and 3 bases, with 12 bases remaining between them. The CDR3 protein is CAWRGGVSYEQYF. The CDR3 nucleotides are TGTGCCTGGAGAGGGGGAGTAAGCTACGAGCAGTACTTC.

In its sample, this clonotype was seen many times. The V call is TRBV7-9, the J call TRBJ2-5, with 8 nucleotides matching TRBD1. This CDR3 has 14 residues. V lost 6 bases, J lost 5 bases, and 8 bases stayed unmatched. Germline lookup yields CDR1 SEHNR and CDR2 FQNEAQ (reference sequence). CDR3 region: CASRGQGFLETQYF. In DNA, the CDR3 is TGTGCCAGCAGAGGACAGGGATTTCTGGAGACCCAGTACTTC.

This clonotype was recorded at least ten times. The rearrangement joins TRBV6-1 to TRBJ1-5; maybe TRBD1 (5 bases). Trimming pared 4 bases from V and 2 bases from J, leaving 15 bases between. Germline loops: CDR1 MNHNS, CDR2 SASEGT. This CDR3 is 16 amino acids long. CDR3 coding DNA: TGTGCCAGCAGTGGTCGGGACGGTGGAGGCAATCAGCCCCAGCATTTT. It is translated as CASSGRDGGGNQPQHF.

CDR3 bases: TGTGCCAGCAGCTCATCTTTACTAACCTACTACGAGCAGTACTTC. This gives the protein CASSSSLLTYYEQYF. This rearrangement joins TRBV5-5 to TRBJ2-7, with D unresolved. The germline V and J ends were trimmed by 3 bases and 3 bases, with 16 bases remaining between them. The V gene's germline CDR1 is SGHKS and CDR2 YYEKEE (reference sequence). CDR3 length equals 15 residues.

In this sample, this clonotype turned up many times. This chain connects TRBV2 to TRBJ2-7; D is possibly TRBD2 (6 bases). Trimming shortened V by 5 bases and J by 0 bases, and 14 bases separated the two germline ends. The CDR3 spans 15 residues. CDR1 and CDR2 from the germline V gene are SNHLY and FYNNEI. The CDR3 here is CASSSASASSYEQYF. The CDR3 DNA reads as TGTGCCAGCAGTTCCGCTAGCGCTAGCTCCTACGAGCAGTACTTC.

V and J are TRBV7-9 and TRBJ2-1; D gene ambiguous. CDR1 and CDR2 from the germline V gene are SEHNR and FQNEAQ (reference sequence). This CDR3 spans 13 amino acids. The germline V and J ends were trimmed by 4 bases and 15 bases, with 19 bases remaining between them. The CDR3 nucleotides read TGTGCCAGCAGCTCGTTGACATTCGAGTATCGGTTCTTC. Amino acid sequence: CASSSLTFEYRFF.

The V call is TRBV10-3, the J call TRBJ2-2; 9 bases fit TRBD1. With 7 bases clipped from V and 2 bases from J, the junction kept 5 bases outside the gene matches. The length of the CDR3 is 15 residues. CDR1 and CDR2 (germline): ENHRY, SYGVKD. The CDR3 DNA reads TGTGCCATCAATGGGGGACAGGGTAACACCGGGGAGCTGTTTTTT. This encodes CAINGGQGNTGELFF.

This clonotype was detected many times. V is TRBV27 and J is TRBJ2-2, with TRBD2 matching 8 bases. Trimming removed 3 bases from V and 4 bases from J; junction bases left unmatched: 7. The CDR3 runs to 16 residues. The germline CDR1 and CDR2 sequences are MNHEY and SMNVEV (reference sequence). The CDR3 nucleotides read TGTGCCAGCAGTTTTGGAGCGGGAGTGGTCACCGGGGAGCTGTTTTTT. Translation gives CASSFGAGVVTGELFF.

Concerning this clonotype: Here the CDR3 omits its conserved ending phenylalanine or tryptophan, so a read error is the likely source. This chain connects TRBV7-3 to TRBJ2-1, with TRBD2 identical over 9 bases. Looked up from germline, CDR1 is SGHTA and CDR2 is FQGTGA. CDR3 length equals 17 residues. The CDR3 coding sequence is TGTGCCAGCAGCTCCCGTCCGACTAGCGGAAGAGACAATGCGCAGTTCGTC. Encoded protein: CASSSRPTSGRDNAQFV.

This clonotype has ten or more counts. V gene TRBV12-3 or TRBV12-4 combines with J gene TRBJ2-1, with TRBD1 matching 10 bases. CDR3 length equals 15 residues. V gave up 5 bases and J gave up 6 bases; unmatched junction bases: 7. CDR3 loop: CASSVRQGASNEQFF. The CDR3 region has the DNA TGTGCCAGCAGTGTCCGACAGGGGGCAAGCAATGAGCAGTTCTTC.

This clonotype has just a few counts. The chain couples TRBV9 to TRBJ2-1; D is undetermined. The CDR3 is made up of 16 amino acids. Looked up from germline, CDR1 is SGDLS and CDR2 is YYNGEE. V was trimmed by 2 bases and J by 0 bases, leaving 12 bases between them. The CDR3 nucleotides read TGTGCCAGCAGCGTGGGCTCCCTGAGCTCCTACAATGAGCAGTTCTTC. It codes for CASSVGSLSSYNEQFF.

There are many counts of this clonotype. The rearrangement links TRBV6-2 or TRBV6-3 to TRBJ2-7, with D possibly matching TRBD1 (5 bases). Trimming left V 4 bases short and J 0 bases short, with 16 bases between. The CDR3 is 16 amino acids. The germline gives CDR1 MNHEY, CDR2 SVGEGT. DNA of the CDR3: TGTGCCAGCAGTTCGCCAGGGTTTTCCCTCTCCTACGAGCAGTACTTC. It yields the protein CASSSPGFSLSYEQYF.

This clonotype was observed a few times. CDR3 loop: CASSARQGAAEGYTF. In DNA, the CDR3 is TGTGCCAGCAGTGCCAGACAGGGGGCTGCTGAAGGCTACACCTTC. The V call is TRBV27, the J call TRBJ1-2, with TRBD1 identical over 10 bases. The CDR3 extends over 15 amino acids. CDR1 and CDR2 (germline): MNHEY, SMNVEV (reference sequence). The J segment lost 8 bases and the V segment lost 5 bases, leaving 11 bases of the junction unmatched.

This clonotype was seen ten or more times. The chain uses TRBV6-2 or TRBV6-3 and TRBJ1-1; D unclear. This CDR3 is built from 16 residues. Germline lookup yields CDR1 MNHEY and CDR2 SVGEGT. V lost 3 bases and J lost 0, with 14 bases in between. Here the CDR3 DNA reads TGTGCCAGCAGTTATGAGCCGTCCAGGATGAACACTGAAGCTTTCTTT. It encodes CASSYEPSRMNTEAFF.